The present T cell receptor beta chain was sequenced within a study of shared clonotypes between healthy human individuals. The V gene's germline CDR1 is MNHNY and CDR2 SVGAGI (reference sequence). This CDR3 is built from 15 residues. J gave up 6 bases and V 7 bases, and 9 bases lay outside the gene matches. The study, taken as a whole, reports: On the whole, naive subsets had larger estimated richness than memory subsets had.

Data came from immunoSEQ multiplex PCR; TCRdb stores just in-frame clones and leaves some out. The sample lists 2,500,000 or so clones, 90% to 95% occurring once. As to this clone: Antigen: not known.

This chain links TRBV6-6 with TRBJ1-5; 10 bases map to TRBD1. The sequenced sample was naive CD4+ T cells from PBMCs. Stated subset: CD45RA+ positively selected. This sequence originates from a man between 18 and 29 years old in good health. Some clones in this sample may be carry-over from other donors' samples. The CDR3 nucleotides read TGTGCCAGCACCAATCCGGGACAGGGGACTCAGCCCCAGCATTTT. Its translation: CASTNPGQGTQPQHF.